The following is a T cell receptor (beta chain) sequence with its context. This record comes from a study of blood T cell repertoires in COVID-19. Profiling relied on immunoSEQ multiplex PCR, and the TCRdb table lists in-frame clones only, not all of them. The sample contains about 280,000 clones, 88% of which appear only once. The sample was peripheral blood. This clonotype was obtained from a man aged 18 to 30 with active or convalescent COVID-19.

In nucleotides, the CDR3 is TGTGCCAGCAGCGTCACTACCTCCACTGAAGCTTTCTTT. Its protein is CASSVTTSTEAFF. J is TRBJ1-1 and V is TRBV9; D gene uncertain. This CDR3 comprises 13 residues. Trimming took off 2 bases at V and 4 bases at J, with 9 bases between the two ends. The germline CDR1 and CDR2 sequences are SGDLS and YYNGEE. Supplemented by reference TRBV9 and TRBJ1-1, the full variable domain reads DSGVTQTPKHLITATGQRVTLRCSPRSGDLSVYWYQQSLDQGLQFLIQYYNGEERAKGNILERFSAQQFPDLHSELNLSSLELGDSALYFCASSVTTSTEAFFGQGTRLTVV.